This T cell receptor (beta chain) stems from a study of T-cell memory formation after mild COVID-19. TCRdb analysed the 5' RACE reads with MiXCR anew, one entry per CDR3 protein. The data contain fewer than 350,000 distinct CDR3 sequences, roughly 8.2% of them singletons. Broader study findings: Some responding clones appeared in pre-infection memory, suggesting cross-reactive memory joined. Later expanders leaned CD4+, whereas day 15 to 85 contracting clones were balanced CD4/CD8. Second-wave clones reaching peak frequency on day 37 lacked confirmed SARS-CoV-2 specificity.

The CDR3 is 14 residues long. The V and J ends lost 0 bases and 7 bases respectively, with 10 bases between them. Germline V gene data show CDR1 as SGHRS and CDR2 as YFSETQ. On this clonotype: Its antigen is undetermined.

Sequencing input: PBMCs or a T cell subset sorted from them (not recorded which). The genes are TRBV5-1 and TRBJ1-4, with unresolved D. This sequence was found in a man between 18 and 29 years old who had mild COVID-19 (a few samples of this study predate the infection). Cell type and time point are not known. This CDR3 reads CASSLGVVGEKLFF. Here the CDR3 DNA reads TGCGCCAGCAGCTTGGGCGTGGTCGGTGAAAAACTGTTTTTT.